This TCR beta chain was recovered during a study of blood T cells in healthy people across ages. Study information: Capturing about one barcoded beta molecule per two T cells was achieved by template switching. Findings and limits, study-wide: Conclusively comparing naive with antigen-experienced cells was impossible with unsorted PBMCs. Per million T cells, TCR beta diversity dropped roughly linearly as age increased.

Unmatched junction bases numbered 6, after V lost 1 base and J lost 9 bases. Germline assignment: CDR1 MNHNS and CDR2 SASEGT. This CDR3 has 15 amino acids. At least 6 million PBMCs were isolated per sample. Together with a sample-barcoded 5' primer, a J-beta primer mix was included in a second PCR lasting about 6 to 11 cycles. MiXCR was run by TCRdb on the 5' RACE reads, yielding one entry per CDR3 protein. The sample lists under 800,000 distinct CDR3 sequences; roughly 45% were seen once. This clonotype was picked up a small number of times. Its target is unknown. The receptor was derived from a woman aged 55-69 years in good health. The sequenced sample consisted of blood. The chain carries TRBV6-1 and TRBJ2-1, with 10 positions matching TRBD2. The CDR3 region is CASSEVASGSLEQFF. CDR3 nucleotide sequence: TGTGCCAGCAGTGAAGTAGCTAGCGGGAGTCTTGAGCAGTTCTTC.